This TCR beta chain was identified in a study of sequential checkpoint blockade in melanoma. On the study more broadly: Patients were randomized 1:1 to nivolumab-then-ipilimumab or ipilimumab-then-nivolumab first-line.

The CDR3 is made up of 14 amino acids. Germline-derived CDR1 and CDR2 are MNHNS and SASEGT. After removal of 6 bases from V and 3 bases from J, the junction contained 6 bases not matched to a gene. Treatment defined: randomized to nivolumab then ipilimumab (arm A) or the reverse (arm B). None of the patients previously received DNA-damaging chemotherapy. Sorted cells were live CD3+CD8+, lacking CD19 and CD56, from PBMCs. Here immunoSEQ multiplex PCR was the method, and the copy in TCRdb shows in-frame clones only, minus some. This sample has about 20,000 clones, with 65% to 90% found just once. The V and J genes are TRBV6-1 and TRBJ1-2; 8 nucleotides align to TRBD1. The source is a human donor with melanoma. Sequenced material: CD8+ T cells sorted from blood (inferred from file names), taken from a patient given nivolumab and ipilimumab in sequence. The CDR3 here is CASRLRGLDYGYTF. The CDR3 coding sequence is TGTGCCAGCAGACTCAGGGGGCTTGACTATGGCTACACCTTC.